This T cell receptor (beta chain) was sequenced during a study of naive and memory T cell subsets (dated by TCRdb to 2015 to 2018). Regarding the complete study: The study applied an open-source, UMI-based TCR alpha and beta sequencing pipeline to sorted naive and memory peripheral blood T cell subsets. The functional CMV T cell responses agreed completely with IgG serology results. RNA was DNase-treated and reverse transcribed with TCR constant-region primers, mostly using SuperScript III. Overall study results and their limits: The repertoire findings for the naive and memory subsets could not be validated against a ground truth because none was available. RNA-based TCR counts may be influenced by expression changes linked to T cell activation and differentiation. After error correction, only a single occurrence was seen for over 95% of naive TCR sequences, so much steeper abundance distributions were produced than in memory subsets. In both CD4 and CD8 cells, a rise in Gini index and a fall in Shannon and inverse Simpson diversity were observed from naive through CM, EM and EMRA. Clonotypes were defined as single alpha or beta chain sequences, not paired alpha/beta receptors. A few larger clonotypes were found in naive repertoires, especially CD8, and these larger clonotypes were possibly memory cells re-expressing CD45RA. A power law was followed by TCR abundance, with an exponent that differed between naive and memory subsets but was consistent across the three individuals.

This clonotype was seen only a few times. The clone's antigen remains unknown. The sample holds no much larger clone one base away, and base qualities are not on file. V sheds 0 bases and J sheds 6 bases, leaving 12 bases between their ends. The germline V gene sets CDR1 to SGHRS and CDR2 to YFSETQ. The CDR3 holds 14 amino acids from the cysteine to the phenylalanine. The entry retains the CDR3 DNA only, 42 bases that are in frame from base 1. Separate amplification of TCR alpha and beta chain libraries was performed from the second PCR step onward. To determine each donor's CMV status, fresh PBMCs were stimulated overnight with CMV viral lysate, and IFNgamma production from CD4+ T cells was then assessed. CD4 T cells were positively selected with Miltenyi beads, followed by positive selection of CD8 T cells from the CD4-negative fraction. After staining for CD3, CD4, CD8, CD45RA, CD27 and a live/dead dye, cells were sorted on a BD Aria II into four subsets based on CD45RA and CD27. Blood came from a few healthy volunteers, each fractionated into CD4 and CD8 T cells and then into four differentiation subsets. Roughly 110 ml of peripheral blood was collected from each donor, and PBMC were isolated by Ficoll-Paque PLUS density-gradient centrifugation. Sorted cells were lysed in RLT buffer, after which RNA was extracted using a Qiagen RNeasy kit and stored at -80 degrees C.

Library preparation employed UMI-ligation and nested PCR. To cover both TRBC1 and TRBC2, the beta constant-region primer consisted of an equimolar mix of two oligonucleotides. The ligated cDNA went through four rounds of PCR with nested alpha and beta constant-region primers together with the SP2 primer. T4 RNA ligase 1 ligated a single-stranded oligonucleotide carrying the SP2 primer and a 12-nucleotide UMI to the cDNA 3' end. Incubation of the ligation reaction was carried out at 16 degrees C for about 18-25 hours. PCR2 was typically run as a SYBR Green qPCR and stopped at a predetermined threshold to prevent over-amplification. Every purification after the first one was done using Agencourt AMPure XP magnetic beads. Library quantification was done by Qubit, followed by a TapeStation check on which the main peak was expected at around 650 bp. The pooled libraries were sequenced on an Illumina MiSeq using v2 2x251 paired-end kits, which usually yielded roughly 0.85-2.3 million reads per sample. Each sample library was pooled at 4 to 5 nM, and about 4.5-7% PhiX was included to improve cluster recognition. From the authors' description of their analysis: V and J genes were assigned to Demultiplexor-processed FASTQ reads by Decombinator through tag matching, with a single base-pair mismatch being allowed. UMIs were used by Collapsinator to correct both sequencing errors and frequency errors arising from PCR heterogeneity. CDR3Translator translated TCRs and extracted CDR3s from the conserved cysteine to the FGXG phenylalanine, flagging non-productive sequences. Gini, Shannon entropy and inverse Simpson indices were computed after subsampling the repertoires to the same number of UMI-defined TCRs. Clonotype abundance distributions were fitted to a power law by maximum likelihood within the linear range. On one naive CD8 sample, the pipeline and MIGEC gave similar UMI counts, unique TCR numbers and clonal distributions. One analysis removed from the naive repertoire any naive TCRs that were also found in any memory subset from the same donor. Repertoires were searched for around 8,000 CMV-associated CDR3 sequences compiled from VDJdb and a published dataset. TCRdb applied fastp at Q25 and MiXCR to the public reads, then kept only in-frame beta chains. Entries are consolidated by CDR3 protein sequence, retaining the most common genes and DNA. TCRdb, not the authors, supplied the V and J calls. Here the sample has more than 120,000 distinct CDR3 sequences; 15% to 20% occur a single time. The top ten clonotypes cover about 0.6% of the sample.

The sequenced material came from naive CD8+ T cells from blood. This sample's cell subset or site label indicates: naive T cells, CD45RA high CD27+. The TCR sequence derives from a human donor in good health. This receptor chain uses TRBV5-1 and TRBJ2-5, and TRBD2 may be the D gene, going by 5 matching bases. The sequence in DNA is TGCGCCAGCAGCTTGGATCTAGCTAGACAGACCCAGTACTTC. Translated, it reads CASSLDLARQTQYF. Beyond the CDR3, the reference TRBV5-1 and TRBJ2-5 genes provide the residues; the full variable domain reads: KAGVTQTPRYLIKTRGQQVTLSCSPISGHRSVSWYQQTPGQGLQFLFEYFSETQRNKGNFPGRFSGRQFSNSRSEMNVSTLELGDSALYLCASSLDLARQTQYFGPGTRLLVL.